This T cell receptor beta chain was sequenced during a study of STAT3 mutations in large granular lymphocyte leukemia. Study observations and caveats: Every T-cell large granular lymphocyte leukemia patient had at least one immunodominant TCR beta clonotype.

The CDR3 has 15 amino acids. Looked up from germline, CDR1 is MNHEY and CDR2 is SVGAGI. After removal of 0 bases from V and 4 bases from J, the junction contained 5 bases not matched to a gene. Only in-frame clones appear in the TCRdb table, and some are missing; sequencing was by immunoSEQ multiplex PCR. The sample has about 9,300 clones; over 75% are singletons. To note about this clone: Its antigen remains unknown.

The rearrangement uses TRBV6-5 and TRBJ2-7; TRBD2 matches 8 bases. The source of this sequence is a man older than 75 with T-cell large granular lymphocyte leukemia. Some clones in this sample may be carry-over from other donors' samples. The sample was peripheral blood mononuclear cells. CDR3 DNA: TGTGCCAGCAGTTACTCCAGTCGGGGGGGGTACGAGCAGTACTTC. Residues: CASSYSSRGGYEQYF.